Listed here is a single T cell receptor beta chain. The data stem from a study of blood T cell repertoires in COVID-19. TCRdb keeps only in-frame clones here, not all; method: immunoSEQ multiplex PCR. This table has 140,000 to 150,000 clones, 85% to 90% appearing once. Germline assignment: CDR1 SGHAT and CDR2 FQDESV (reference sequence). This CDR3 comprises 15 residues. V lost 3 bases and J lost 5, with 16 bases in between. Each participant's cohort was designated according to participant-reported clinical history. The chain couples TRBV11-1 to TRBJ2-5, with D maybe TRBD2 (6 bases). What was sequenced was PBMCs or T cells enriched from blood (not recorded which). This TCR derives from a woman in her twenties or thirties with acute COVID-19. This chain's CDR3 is CASSLTGGRTETQYF. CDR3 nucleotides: TGTGCCAGCAGCTTGACCGGGGGTCGCACGGAGACCCAGTACTTC.